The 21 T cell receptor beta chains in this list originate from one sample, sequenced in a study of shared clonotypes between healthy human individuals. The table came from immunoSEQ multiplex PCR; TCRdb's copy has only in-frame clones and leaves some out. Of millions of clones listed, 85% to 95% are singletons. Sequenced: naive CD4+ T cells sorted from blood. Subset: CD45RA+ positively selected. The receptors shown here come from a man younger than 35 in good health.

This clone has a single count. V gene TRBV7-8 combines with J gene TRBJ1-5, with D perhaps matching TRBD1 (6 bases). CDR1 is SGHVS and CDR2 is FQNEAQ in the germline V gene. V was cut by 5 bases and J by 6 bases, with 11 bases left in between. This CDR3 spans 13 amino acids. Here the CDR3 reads CASSGGAGQPQHF. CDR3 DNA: TGTGCCAGCAGCGGGGGCGCGGGTCAGCCCCAGCATTTT.

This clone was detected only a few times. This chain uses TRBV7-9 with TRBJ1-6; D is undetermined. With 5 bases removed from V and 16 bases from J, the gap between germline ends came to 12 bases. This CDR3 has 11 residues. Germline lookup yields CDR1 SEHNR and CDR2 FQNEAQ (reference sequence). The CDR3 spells CASSLRELLHF. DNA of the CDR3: TGTGCCAGCAGCCTCCGGGAATTACTCCACTTT. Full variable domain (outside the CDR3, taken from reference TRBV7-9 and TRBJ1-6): DTGVSQNPRHKITKRGQNVTFRCDPISEHNRLYWYRQTLGQGPEFLTYFQNEAQLEKSRLLSDRFSAERPKGSFSTLEIQRTEQGDSAMYLCASSLRELLHFGNGTRLTVT.

The CDR3 region is CASSLEGAVAEAFF. The CDR3 region has the DNA TGTGCCAGCAGCTTGGAGGGGGCGGTCGCTGAAGCTTTCTTT. The V and J genes are TRBV7-8 and TRBJ1-1; 7 bases map to TRBD1. With 3 bases clipped from V and 6 bases from J, the junction kept 7 bases outside the gene matches. Germline assignment: CDR1 SGHVS and CDR2 FQNEAQ. This CDR3 has 14 amino acids.

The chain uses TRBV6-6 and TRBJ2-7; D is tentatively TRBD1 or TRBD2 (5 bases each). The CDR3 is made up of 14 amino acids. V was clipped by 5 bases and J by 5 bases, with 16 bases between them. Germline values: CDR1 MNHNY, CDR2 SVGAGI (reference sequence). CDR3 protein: CASSAGTVPDEQYF. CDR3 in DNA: TGTGCCAGCAGTGCCGGGACGGTACCTGACGAGCAGTACTTC.

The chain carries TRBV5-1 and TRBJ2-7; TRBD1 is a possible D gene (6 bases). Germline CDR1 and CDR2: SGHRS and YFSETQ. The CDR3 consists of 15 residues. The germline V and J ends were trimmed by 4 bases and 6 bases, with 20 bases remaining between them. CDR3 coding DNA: TGCGCCAGCAGCCCCACGGGACAATCCTCTCTCGAGCAGTACTTC. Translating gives CASSPTGQSSLEQYF.

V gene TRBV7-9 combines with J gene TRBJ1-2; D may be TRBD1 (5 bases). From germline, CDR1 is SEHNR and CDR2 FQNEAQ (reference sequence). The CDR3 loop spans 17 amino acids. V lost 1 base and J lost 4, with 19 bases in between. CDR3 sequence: CASSLEWTLGTPYGYTF. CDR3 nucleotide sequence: TGTGCCAGCAGCTTAGAATGGACACTAGGGACCCCCTATGGCTACACCTTC.

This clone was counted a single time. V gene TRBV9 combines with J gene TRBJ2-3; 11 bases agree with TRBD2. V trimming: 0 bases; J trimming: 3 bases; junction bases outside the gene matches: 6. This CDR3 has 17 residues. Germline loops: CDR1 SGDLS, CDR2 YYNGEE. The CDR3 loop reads CASSVDDSGRGTDTQYF. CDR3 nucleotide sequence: TGTGCCAGCAGCGTAGATGATAGCGGGAGGGGGACAGATACGCAGTATTTT.

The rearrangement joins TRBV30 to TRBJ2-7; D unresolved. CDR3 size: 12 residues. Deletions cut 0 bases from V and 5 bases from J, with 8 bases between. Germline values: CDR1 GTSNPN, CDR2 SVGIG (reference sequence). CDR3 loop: CAWSVQSDEQYF. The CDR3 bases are TGTGCCTGGAGTGTACAGAGTGACGAGCAGTACTTC.

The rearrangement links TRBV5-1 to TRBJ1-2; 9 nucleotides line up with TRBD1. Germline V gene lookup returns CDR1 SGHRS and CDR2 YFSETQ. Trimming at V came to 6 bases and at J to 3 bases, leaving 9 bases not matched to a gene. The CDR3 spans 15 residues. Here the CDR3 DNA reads TGCGCCAGCACTCCCACAGGGGGCTTGGACTATGGCTACACCTTC. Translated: CASTPTGGLDYGYTF. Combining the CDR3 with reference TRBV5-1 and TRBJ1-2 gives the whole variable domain KAGVTQTPRYLIKTRGQQVTLSCSPISGHRSVSWYQQTPGQGLQFLFEYFSETQRNKGNFPGRFSGRQFSNSRSEMNVSTLELGDSALYLCASTPTGGLDYGYTFGSGTRLTVV.

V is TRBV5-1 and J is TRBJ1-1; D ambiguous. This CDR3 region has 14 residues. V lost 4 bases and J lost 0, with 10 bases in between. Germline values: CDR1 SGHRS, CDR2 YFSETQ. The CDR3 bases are TGCGCCAGCAGCACCCTGTCTATGAACACTGAAGCTTTCTTT. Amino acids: CASSTLSMNTEAFF.

CDR3 region: CASSFWSGANVLTF. CDR3 coding DNA: TGCGCCAGCAGCTTTTGGAGTGGGGCCAACGTCCTGACTTTC. The J gene is TRBJ2-6, the V gene TRBV5-1, with D unclear. V was trimmed by 2 bases and J by 3 bases, leaving 6 bases between them. This CDR3 is 14 amino acids long. CDR1 SGHRS and CDR2 YFSETQ come from the germline V gene.

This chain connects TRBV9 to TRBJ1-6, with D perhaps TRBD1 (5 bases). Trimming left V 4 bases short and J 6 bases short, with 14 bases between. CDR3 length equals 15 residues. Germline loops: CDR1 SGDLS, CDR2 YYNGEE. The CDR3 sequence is CASSSLGEPNSPLHF. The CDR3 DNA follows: TGTGCCAGCAGCTCCCTAGGGGAACCTAATTCACCCCTCCACTTT.

The CDR3 loop is CAWSVRTGVQETQYF. The CDR3 nucleotides read TGTGCCTGGAGTGTACGGACAGGGGTCCAAGAGACCCAGTACTTC. The chain is built from TRBV30 and TRBJ2-5; TRBD1 aligns across 9 bases. The CDR3 runs 15 residues. The V gene's germline CDR1 is GTSNPN and CDR2 SVGIG (reference sequence). V dropped 0 bases and J dropped 1; count of bases not matched to a gene: 3.

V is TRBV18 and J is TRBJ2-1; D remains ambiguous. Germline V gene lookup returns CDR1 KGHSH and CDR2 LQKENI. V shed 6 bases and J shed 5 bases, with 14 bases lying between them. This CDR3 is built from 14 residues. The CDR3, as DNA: TGTGCCAGCTCTTATCGTGGCACGGACAATGAGCAGTTCTTC. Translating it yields CASSYRGTDNEQFF.

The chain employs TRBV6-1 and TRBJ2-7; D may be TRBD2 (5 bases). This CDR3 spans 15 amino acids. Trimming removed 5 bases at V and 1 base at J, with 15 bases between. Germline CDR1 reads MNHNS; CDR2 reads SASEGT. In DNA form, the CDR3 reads TGTGCCAGCAGTCCCGGACCCCCGGGATCCTACGAGCAGTACTTC. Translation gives CASSPGPPGSYEQYF.

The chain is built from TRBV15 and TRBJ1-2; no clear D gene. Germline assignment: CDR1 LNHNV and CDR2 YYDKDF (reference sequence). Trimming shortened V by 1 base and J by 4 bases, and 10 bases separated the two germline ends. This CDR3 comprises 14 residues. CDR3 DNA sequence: TGTGCCACCAGCAGAGCGCAGGTGGGCTATGGCTACACCTTC. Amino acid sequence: CATSRAQVGYGYTF.

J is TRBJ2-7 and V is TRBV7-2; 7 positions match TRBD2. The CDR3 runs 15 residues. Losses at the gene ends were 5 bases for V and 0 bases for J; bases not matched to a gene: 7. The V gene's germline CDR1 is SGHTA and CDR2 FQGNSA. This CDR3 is CASSPRGGSSYEQYF. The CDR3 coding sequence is TGTGCCAGCAGCCCTAGAGGCGGGAGCTCCTACGAGCAGTACTTC.

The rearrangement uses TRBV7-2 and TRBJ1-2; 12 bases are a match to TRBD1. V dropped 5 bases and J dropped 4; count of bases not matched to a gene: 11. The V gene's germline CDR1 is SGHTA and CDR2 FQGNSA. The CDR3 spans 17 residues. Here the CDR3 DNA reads TGTGCCAGCAGCCCGGAGCGGGGGACAGGGGGCTTCTATGGCTACACCTTC. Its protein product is CASSPERGTGGFYGYTF.

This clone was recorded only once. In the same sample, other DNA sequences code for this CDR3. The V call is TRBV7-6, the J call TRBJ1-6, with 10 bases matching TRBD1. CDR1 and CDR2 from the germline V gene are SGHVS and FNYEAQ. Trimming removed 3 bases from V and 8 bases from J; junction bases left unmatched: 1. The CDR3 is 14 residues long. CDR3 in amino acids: CASSLTGGDSPLHF. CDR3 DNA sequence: TGTGCCAGCAGCTTGACAGGGGGCGATTCACCCCTCCACTTT. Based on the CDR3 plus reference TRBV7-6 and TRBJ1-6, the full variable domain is GAGVSQSPRYKVTKRGQDVALRCDPISGHVSLYWYRQALGQGPEFLTYFNYEAQQDKSGLPNDRFSAERPEGSISTLTIQRTEQRDSAMYRCASSLTGGDSPLHFGNGTRLTVT.

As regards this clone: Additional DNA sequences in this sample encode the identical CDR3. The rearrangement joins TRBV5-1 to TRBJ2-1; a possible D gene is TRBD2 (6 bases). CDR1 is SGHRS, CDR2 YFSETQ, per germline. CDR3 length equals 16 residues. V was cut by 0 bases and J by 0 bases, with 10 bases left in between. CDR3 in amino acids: CASSLEVGSSYNEQFF. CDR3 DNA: TGCGCCAGCAGCTTGGAGGTCGGGAGCTCCTACAATGAGCAGTTCTTC.

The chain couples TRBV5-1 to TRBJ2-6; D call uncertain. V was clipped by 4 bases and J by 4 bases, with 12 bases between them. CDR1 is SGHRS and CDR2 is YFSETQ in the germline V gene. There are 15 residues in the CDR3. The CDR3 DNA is TGCGCCAGCAGCCCGGCTTTGGCAGGGGCCAACGTCCTGACTTTC. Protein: CASSPALAGANVLTF.